A selection of T cell receptor beta chains follows, all from one sample in a study of blood T cell repertoires in COVID-19. The data were produced by immunoSEQ multiplex PCR, yet TCRdb's version contains in-frame clones alone and is incomplete. This table holds roughly 340,000 clones, 80% to 90% found once. The sequencing input was peripheral blood. These receptors originate from a woman aged 45-59 years with COVID-19, enrolled during active disease. Both conserved end residues are part of each CDR3. The D gene is left open where the match is weak. Size is omitted from some rows. Given values are once, few, many or a class for expanded clones.

TRBD1	-	TRBV6-5	TRBJ1-6	CASRPPDRVDSPLHF	TGTGCCAGCAGGCCCCCCGACAGGGTCGATTCACCCCTCCACTTT
TRBD1	once	TRBV6-6	TRBJ1-1	CASSYGQGAEAFF	TGTGCCAGCAGTTACGGACAGGGGGCTGAAGCTTTCTTT
TRBD2	-	TRBV7-6	TRBJ2-1	CASSLRLAGGSYNEQFF	TGTGCCAGCAGTCTTAGACTAGCGGGAGGATCCTACAATGAGCAGTTCTTC
TRBD1	-	TRBV12-3/TRBV12-4	TRBJ2-2	CASSRQGTGELFF	TGTGCCAGCAGCCGACAGGGGACCGGGGAGCTGTTTTTT
-	few	TRBV19	TRBJ2-7	CASSRDFNSYEQYF	TGTGCCAGTAGTAGAGATTTTAACTCCTACGAGCAGTACTTC
TRBD1	-	TRBV7-3	TRBJ2-2	CASSPGDRGRGELFF	TGTGCCAGCAGCCCTGGGGACAGGGGTAGGGGGGAGCTGTTTTTT
-	-	TRBV7-2	TRBJ2-6	CASSLSRGSGGANVLTF	TGTGCCAGCAGCTTAAGCCGAGGATCGGGAGGGGCCAACGTCCTGACTTTC
TRBD2	-	TRBV19	TRBJ2-7	CASASDREGEQYF	TGTGCCAGTGCGTCGGACCGGGAGGGCGAGCAGTACTTC
-	-	TRBV7-9	TRBJ1-3	CASSLYGSRNTIYF	TGTGCCAGCAGCTTATACGGGAGTCGGAACACCATATATTTT
-	-	TRBV6-5	TRBJ1-1	CASSPAQGWSTEAFF	TGTGCCAGCAGCCCCGCTCAGGGGTGGAGCACTGAAGCTTTCTTT
TRBD2	once	TRBV7-6	TRBJ2-3	CASSKTSGRGADTQYF	TGTGCCAGCAGCAAAACTAGCGGGAGAGGTGCAGATACGCAGTATTTT
TRBD2	-	TRBV29-1	TRBJ2-7	CSVEVPSGSYEQYF	TGCAGCGTTGAAGTCCCTAGCGGGAGTTACGAGCAGTACTTC
TRBD1	-	TRBV11-2	TRBJ1-1	CASSWEDRGGVEAFF	TGTGCCAGCAGCTGGGAAGACAGGGGCGGGGTTGAAGCTTTCTTT
-	-	TRBV27	TRBJ2-1	CASSRRGPIDEQFF	TGTGCCAGCAGTAGGCGCGGGCCAATTGATGAGCAGTTCTTC
TRBD1	-	TRBV30	TRBJ1-3	CAWRPRTGRYSGNTIYF	TGTGCCTGGAGGCCCCGGACAGGGCGGTACTCTGGAAACACCATATATTTT
TRBD1	-	TRBV27	TRBJ2-5	CASSLSLTGGWETQYF	TGTGCCAGCAGTTTATCCCTGACAGGGGGCTGGGAGACCCAGTACTTC
TRBD2	-	TRBV11-2	TRBJ2-7	CASSLLGERDSYEQYF	TGTGCCAGCAGCTTATTGGGGGAGCGGGATTCCTACGAGCAGTACTTC
-	few	TRBV7-9	TRBJ1-1	CASSARGQNTEAFF	TGTGCCAGCAGCGCCCGGGGACAGAACACTGAAGCTTTCTTT
-	-	TRBV3-1/TRBV3-2	TRBJ2-2	CASSQVSGELFF	TGTGCCAGCAGCCAAGTCTCCGGGGAGCTGTTTTTT
-	few	TRBV9	TRBJ1-6	CASRTTDGNSYNSPLHF	TGTGCCAGCAGGACCACCGACGGGAACTCCTATAATTCACCCCTCCACTTT
-	once	TRBV5-6	TRBJ2-7	CASRQGPYEQYF	TGTGCCAGCAGACAGGGACCCTACGAGCAGTACTTC
-	-	TRBV2	TRBJ2-7	CASSGTDYEQYF	TGTGCCAGCAGTGGGACAGACTACGAGCAGTACTTC
TRBD1	-	TRBV19	TRBJ1-2	CASSLTGDYGYTF	TGTGCCAGTAGTTTGACAGGGGACTATGGCTACACCTTC
-	-	TRBV5-6	TRBJ1-2	CASSRGHAKDVYGYTF	TGTGCCAGCAGCCGGGGACACGCAAAGGACGTCTATGGCTACACCTTC
-	-	TRBV20-1	TRBJ1-5	CSASGQGQPQHF	TGCAGTGCTAGTGGCCAGGGGCAGCCCCAGCATTTT
-	-	TRBV11-3	TRBJ2-5	CASSLSETQYF	TGTGCCAGCAGCTTGAGTGAGACCCAGTACTTC
-	-	TRBV7-9	TRBJ1-3	CASSQTRGSGNTIYF	TGTGCCAGCAGCCAAACAAGGGGCTCTGGAAACACCATATATTTT
-	-	TRBV7-9	TRBJ1-4	CASSPPGQYEKLFF	TGTGCCAGCAGCCCTCCCGGACAGTATGAAAAACTGTTTTTT
-	-	TRBV10-3	TRBJ1-2	CAISPDSYGYTF	TGTGCCATCAGTCCCGACAGCTATGGCTACACCTTC
TRBD1	-	TRBV6-6	TRBJ1-5	CASRGQGPNQPQHF	TGTGCCAGCAGAGGACAGGGACCAAATCAGCCCCAGCATTTT
-	-	TRBV27	TRBJ1-2	CASSFRKGGGYTF	TGTGCCAGCAGTTTCCGGAAGGGAGGCGGCTACACCTTC
-	few	TRBV5-1	TRBJ2-3	CASSPGQNKNTDTQYF	TGCGCCAGCAGCCCGGGACAAAACAAAAACACAGATACGCAGTATTTT
-	-	TRBV6-5	TRBJ1-1	CASSDSAGVTEAFF	TGTGCCAGCAGTGACTCGGCCGGGGTCACTGAAGCTTTCTTT
-	-	TRBV25-1	TRBJ2-2	CASIFRPGQANTGELFF	TGTGCCAGCATTTTCCGCCCCGGACAAGCGAACACCGGGGAGCTGTTTTTT
TRBD2	once	TRBV2	TRBJ2-5	CASSGRLAGWEETQYF	TGTGCCAGCAGTGGTCGATTAGCGGGATGGGAAGAGACCCAGTACTTC
TRBD1	-	TRBV6-2/TRBV6-3	TRBJ2-7	CASSEDRGRWEQYF	TGTGCCAGCAGTGAGGACAGGGGGAGATGGGAGCAGTACTTC
-	-	TRBV2	TRBJ1-4	CASSGQQLTNEKLFF	TGTGCCAGCAGTGGGCAACAGCTAACGAATGAAAAACTGTTTTTT
-	-	TRBV4-1	TRBJ2-1	CASSQDIGHEQFF	TGCGCCAGCAGCCAAGATATTGGGCATGAGCAGTTCTTC
TRBD2	-	TRBV9	TRBJ2-1	CASSATSGGYNEQFF	TGTGCCAGCAGCGCCACTAGCGGGGGATACAATGAGCAGTTCTTC